Sequencing of this T cell receptor beta chain was carried out in a study of Ad26.COV2.S vaccination and SARS-CoV-2 variants (dated by TCRdb to the early 2020s). For the wider study: Donors in the vaccine arm were drawn from COV1001, a phase I-IIa trial of Ad26.COV2.S in healthy adults that was multicentre, randomized, double-blind and placebo-controlled. Ad26.COV2.S was administered intramuscularly at a dose of 5x10^10 or 1x10^11 viral particles, either as one shot or as two shots given 56 days apart. A total of 32 samples were included in the TCR-sequenced set, comprising some 20 Ad26.COV2.S vaccine recipients, 5 placebo recipients and 8 SARS-CoV-2 convalescent individuals. TCRbeta repertoire sequencing served as the tool for gauging how specific and how broad the SARS-CoV-2-reactive T cell receptors were following Ad26.COV2.S vaccination. Investigators did not know the trial group allocation while performing experiments and assessing outcomes. Participants in the trial were split at random into five groups of five each, receiving low-dose or high-dose Ad26.COV2.S once or twice, or else placebo on both occasions. Broader findings and caveats from the paper: According to the authors, total T cell responses may have been underestimated by the TCR breadth and depth analyses. The study was not powered for comparison of responses between vaccine doses or regimens. Substantial breadth of spike-specific CD8+ and CD4+ T cell responses was reported after vaccination. Spike-specific TCR breadth was higher in Ad26.COV2.S recipients than in placebo recipients (P = 0.0014). Non-spike TCR breadth was comparable between vaccine and placebo recipients, consistent with the vaccine containing only spike.

The immunoSEQ Assay was the method used to sequence TCRbeta CDR3 regions. After extraction, genomic DNA underwent amplification by bias-controlled multiplex PCR, followed by high-throughput sequencing. The original pipeline was this. To quantify the absolute abundance of every unique TCRbeta CDR3 region, sequences were collapsed and filtered. T cell fraction was estimated by normalizing TCRbeta template counts to usable DNA, with usable DNA measured through amplification of reference genes found in all nucleated cells. Repertoire TCRs were annotated as SARS-CoV-2-specific by exact matching of V gene, CDR3 amino acid sequence and J gene to a known reactive TCR set. The reference SARS-CoV-2 TCR set was derived from MIRA and filtered for enrichment in COVID-19-positive ImmuneCODE repertoires, a step that removed public or cross-reactive TCRs. Using the MIRA antigens, annotated TCRs were further analysed by specific ORF or by position within an ORF. Breadth was defined as annotated unique rearrangements over total unique productive rearrangements; depth was the summed frequency of those rearrangements. Group comparisons of TCR breadth used two-sided Wilcoxon rank-sum tests. TCRdb provides this immuneACCESS table in a form limited to in-frame rearrangements. Some clones are lacking; in checked studies, under half of them reflect an unresolved V gene, and why the rest are absent is not known. V, J and clone size derive from that table, while D and trimming were established from the DNA sequence. This sample lists roughly 330,000 clones; 85% to 90% were detected once. The ten largest clones add up to around 5.5% of the sample.

Worth noting for this clone: Its binding antigen is unknown. No much larger clone exists at a distance of one base, and base qualities are not known.

The sample's treatment or condition label is to be understood as: roughly 20 received Ad26.COV2.S at low or high dose, single or two shots; five or six received placebo; per-sample allocation not given. For vaccine and placebo recipients, the sequenced repertoires came from samples collected on day 63 after the first injection. Cohort 1b enrolled 20 to 30 adults aged 18-55 years at a single site in Boston, USA, between 29 July and 7 August 2020. As a vaccine, Ad26.COV2.S was a replication-incompetent adenovirus type 26 vector that expressed a prefusion-stabilized SARS-CoV-2 spike protein derived from the original Wuhan strain. From cysteine to phenylalanine, the CDR3 is 14 amino acids long. The kept DNA is CDR3 alone, 42 bases in frame from the first base. Deletion took 1 base off V and 5 bases off J, with a span of 11 bases between the germline ends. CDR1 SGDLS and CDR2 YYNGEE were looked up in the germline V gene.

Sequencing was performed on peripheral blood, taken in a trial of Ad26.COV2.S vaccine versus placebo. The sequence came from a person between 18 and 59 years old who received the Ad26.COV2.S COVID-19 vaccine or a placebo. Here the chain combines TRBV9 and TRBJ2-3, and possibly TRBD2, on 5 matching bases. The sequenced DNA: TGTGCCAGCAGCGTAATGAGGGAAGGAGATACGCAGTATTTT. The encoded protein is CASSVMREGDTQYF.